This T cell receptor beta chain was captured by sequencing in a study of a mutant IDH1 vaccine in newly diagnosed glioma. Overall study: Treatment recipients were approximately 62% male and around 38% female, and their mean age was about 39 years.

In the case of this clone: Its antigen is currently unknown.

Study-wide results and limits: There were vaccine-induced immune responses in roughly 95% of the patients.

Data came from immunoSEQ multiplex PCR; TCRdb stores just in-frame clones and leaves some out. The sample records some 95,000 clones, around four fifths being singletons. Time point here: baseline, week 1 (first vaccination visit). Treatment given: pre-vaccination baseline after standard-of-care therapy. Donors had new IDH1-mutant astrocytomas of WHO grade 3 or 4 (ATRX-lost). CDR3 length: 16 amino acids. The germline V gene encodes CDR1 KGHSY and CDR2 FQNENV. Germline trimming cut 4 bases from V and 2 bases from J; bases unmatched to any gene: 5. The chain couples TRBV16 to TRBJ2-3, with 11 bases identical to TRBD2. The sequencing used PBMCs, collected from a glioma patient treated with radiotherapy, temozolomide or both. The receptor comes from a man aged 35 to 55 with glioma. The CDR3 reads CASSPLAGGTTDTQYF. DNA for the CDR3: TGTGCCAGCAGCCCGTTAGCGGGGGGGACCACAGATACGCAGTATTTT.